This entry lists 20 T cell receptor beta chains sequenced from one sample in a study of shared clonotypes between healthy human individuals. TCRdb's table, derived via immunoSEQ multiplex PCR, lists solely in-frame clones and lacks some. The data hold about 320,000 clones, with roughly 87% observed a single time. The sequenced sample consisted of memory CD8+ T cells sorted from blood. Indicated subset: CD45RO+ cells pooled with CCR7-negative TemRA cells. The source is a man aged 18 to 30 in good health.

This sequence joins TRBV4-3 and TRBJ2-2, with D possibly TRBD2 on 6 matching bases. V lost 1 base, J lost 1 base, and 10 bases lay in between. The CDR3 sequence is 16 residues long. CDR1 is LGHNA and CDR2 is YSLEER in the germline V gene. CDR3 residues: CASSQAQGLNTGELFF. The CDR3 DNA reads TGCGCCAGCAGCCAAGCCCAGGGACTGAACACCGGGGAGCTGTTTTTT.

Only one count was recorded for this clone. DNA for the CDR3: TGTGCCAGCAGCTTGGGGGACGAGGGCCACGAGCAGTACTTC. Residues: CASSLGDEGHEQYF. The J gene is TRBJ2-7, the V gene TRBV5-4; TRBD1 or TRBD2 may be the D gene (5 bases each). The ends were cut back, 0 bases at V and 5 bases at J, with 12 bases in the middle. CDR3 length equals 14 residues. Germline V lookup: CDR1 SGHNT, CDR2 YYREEE (reference sequence).

This clone was counted at least ten times. This chain connects TRBV27 to TRBJ2-7, with 7 bases fitting TRBD2. This CDR3 contains 16 residues. Per the germline V gene, CDR1 is MNHEY and CDR2 is SMNVEV (reference sequence). The junction had 16 bases not matched to a gene; V was cut back by 6 bases and J by 5 bases. CDR3 protein: CASSPVSGPAPHEQYF. The CDR3 coding sequence is TGTGCCAGCAGCCCAGTTAGCGGGCCCGCTCCCCACGAGCAGTACTTC.

This chain connects TRBV30 to TRBJ2-7; possibly TRBD1 for D (5 bases). This CDR3 is 15 amino acids long. V lost 2 bases, J lost 5 bases, and 19 bases lay in between. The germline V gene has CDR1 GTSNPN and CDR2 SVGIG (reference sequence). The CDR3 DNA follows: TGTGCCTGGAGTCACAGAAACCGGGCAGGGAACGAGCAGTACTTC. This translates into CAWSHRNRAGNEQYF.

This rearrangement joins TRBV27 to TRBJ2-7; TRBD2 matches at 11 bases. The CDR3 consists of 14 residues. CDR1 and CDR2 (germline): MNHEY, SMNVEV (reference sequence). Trimming took 5 bases from V and 2 from J; bases not matched to a gene: 2. The DNA of the CDR3 is TGTGCCAGCAGTATTAGCGGGGGGGCCTACGAGCAGTACTTC. It translates to CASSISGGAYEQYF.

This chain connects TRBV7-9 to TRBJ2-5; 7 bases align to TRBD2. Per germline, CDR1 SEHNR and CDR2 FQNEAQ (reference sequence). The V gene end was trimmed by 3 bases and the J gene end by 5 bases; junction bases not matched to a gene: 12. This CDR3 contains 16 residues. The CDR3 here is CASSFTAGLGVETQYF. The CDR3 DNA follows: TGTGCCAGCAGCTTTACAGCGGGACTTGGGGTGGAGACCCAGTACTTC.

V and J are TRBV4-1 and TRBJ2-7, with D possibly being TRBD1 or TRBD2 (5 bases each). CDR1 is MGHRA and CDR2 is YSYEKL in the germline V gene. V was pared by 4 bases and J by 1 base, with 11 bases between. This CDR3 has 14 amino acids. CDR3 sequence: CASSPPGQSYEQYF. CDR3 coding DNA: TGCGCCAGCAGCCCCCCGGGGCAGTCCTACGAGCAGTACTTC.

A note on this clone: The junction differs from germline at one of its ends, possibly a read error. V and J are TRBV7-7 and TRBJ2-1; tentatively, D is TRBD1 (6 bases). The CDR3 has 16 residues. Germline values: CDR1 SSHAT, CDR2 FNYEAQ (reference sequence). The CDR3 bases are TGTGCTAGCAGCCCCGACCCCACAGGGCTCTACAATGAGCAGTTCTTC. This encodes CASSPDPTGLYNEQFF.

This chain connects TRBV7-9 to TRBJ2-3; no reliable D call. The CDR3 has 13 amino acids. Germline CDR1 SEHNR, CDR2 FQNEAQ (reference sequence). With 5 bases removed from V and 8 bases from J, the gap between germline ends came to 14 bases. This CDR3 reads CASSPNVGGTQYF. CDR3 bases: TGTGCCAGCAGCCCTAATGTTGGTGGTACGCAGTATTTT.

This clone was observed a single time. CDR3 amino acids: CASSPPHWSEALYEQYF. CDR3 nucleotides: TGTGCCAGCTCACCACCCCATTGGAGTGAGGCACTCTACGAGCAGTACTTC. The rearrangement joins TRBV18 to TRBJ2-7; D is ambiguous. CDR3 size: 17 residues. Germline CDR1 KGHSH, CDR2 LQKENI. V dropped 0 bases and J dropped 3 bases, with 18 bases sitting between them.

This clone occurred once. The chain combines TRBV7-6 with TRBJ2-5; 10 nucleotides line up with TRBD1. CDR1 is SGHVS, CDR2 FNYEAQ, per germline. CDR3 length: 17 amino acids. V was clipped by 3 bases and J by 5 bases; unmatched bases: 12. The DNA for the CDR3 is TGTGCCAGCAGCTTTGGCCCCGGGACAGGGGAAGGCGAGACCCAGTACTTC. Translated: CASSFGPGTGEGETQYF.

This clone came up once. The CDR3 sequence is CASTGFSSYEQYF. The CDR3 region has the DNA TGCGCCAGCACCGGGTTTAGCTCCTACGAGCAGTACTTC. The chain carries TRBV10-2 and TRBJ2-7; D remains unclear. The CDR3 extends over 13 amino acids. Germline CDR1 and CDR2: WSHSY and SAAADI. V was pared by 7 bases and J by 0 bases, with 10 bases between.

The rearrangement uses TRBV7-9 and TRBJ1-6; TRBD1 matches 7 bases. Germline V gene sequence: CDR1 SEHNR, CDR2 FQNEAQ (reference sequence). This CDR3 region has 15 residues. J lost 8 bases, V lost 1 base, and 5 bases had no gene match. Here the CDR3 reads CASSLGPGGDSPLHF. CDR3 bases: TGTGCCAGCAGCTTAGGGCCAGGGGGGGATTCACCCCTCCACTTT.

This clone was picked up one time. The chain carries TRBV5-1 and TRBJ2-7; 7 bases are shared with TRBD2. Germline CDR1 reads SGHRS; CDR2 reads YFSETQ. With 2 bases clipped from V and 2 bases from J, the junction kept 1 base outside the gene matches. The CDR3 length is 13 residues. Written as DNA, the CDR3 is TGCGCCAGCAGCTTCACTAGCGCCTACGAGCAGTACTTC. Its translation: CASSFTSAYEQYF.

In its sample, this clone was seen once. This rearrangement joins TRBV2 to TRBJ2-7; D gene unclear. Trimming took 6 bases from V and 0 from J, leaving 9 bases between them. The germline V gene has CDR1 SNHLY and CDR2 FYNNEI. CDR3 size: 13 residues. This CDR3 is CASRLNFSYEQYF. CDR3 in DNA: TGTGCCAGCAGACTGAACTTCTCCTACGAGCAGTACTTC.

On this clone itself: Different DNA sequences within this sample yield the same CDR3. The genes are TRBV19 and TRBJ1-6, with D maybe TRBD1 (5 bases). CDR3 length equals 12 residues. V was shortened by 1 base and J by 10 bases, with 5 bases between the two germline ends. Germline CDR1 and CDR2: LNHDA and SQIVND (reference sequence). CDR3 sequence reads: CASSIGGSPLHF. CDR3 DNA sequence: TGTGCCAGTAGTATAGGGGGGTCACCCCTCCACTTT.

CDR3 sequence: CASRPTGDTGELFF. For the CDR3, the DNA is TGTGCCAGCAGGCCAACAGGGGACACCGGGGAGCTGTTTTTT. The gene calls are TRBV6-5 and TRBJ2-2; TRBD1 matches 7 bases. V trimming: 6 bases; J trimming: 3 bases; junction bases outside the gene matches: 4. CDR1 and CDR2 from the germline V gene are MNHEY and SVGAGI. CDR3 size: 14 residues.

V and J are TRBV7-9 and TRBJ2-1, with 10 bases identical to TRBD2. The CDR3 totals 13 residues. Germline V gives CDR1 SEHNR, CDR2 FQNEAQ (reference sequence). The ends lost 6 bases at V and 9 bases at J; junction bases unmatched: 5. The CDR3 spells CASRVAGGLEQFF. In DNA form, the CDR3 reads TGTGCCAGCAGGGTAGCGGGGGGCCTTGAGCAGTTCTTC.

The genes are TRBV4-1 and TRBJ2-7, with 12 bases identical to TRBD2. After removal of 2 bases from V and 5 bases from J, the junction contained 4 bases not matched to a gene. Germline V gene data show CDR1 as MGHRA and CDR2 as YSYEKL. The CDR3 spans 15 residues. The CDR3 nucleotides are TGCGCCAGCAGCCAACTAGCGGGAGGGCCCCACGAGCAGTACTTC. Protein: CASSQLAGGPHEQYF.

The chain links TRBV6-6 to TRBJ1-2, with D possibly being TRBD1 (5 bases). Germline V lookup: CDR1 MNHNY, CDR2 SVGAGI (reference sequence). The V end lost 0 bases, the J end lost 8 bases, and 10 bases lay between the germline ends. This CDR3 is built from 13 residues. In DNA form, the CDR3 reads TGTGCCAGCAGTTACTCGACCGGGGACGGCTACACCTTC. Its protein is CASSYSTGDGYTF.